The 10 T cell receptor beta chains below all came from one sample that was sequenced in a study of naive and memory T cell subsets. Two oligonucleotides, mixed equimolar, formed the beta constant-region primer covering TRBC1 and TRBC2. TCRdb re-analysed the UMI-ligation and nested PCR reads in MiXCR, keeping a single row per CDR3 protein. This table has 77,000 or so distinct CDR3 sequences, around 13% appearing once. What was sequenced was central memory CD4+ T cells from blood. These receptors were obtained from a human donor in good health.

This clonotype came up a few times. The chain combines TRBV20-1 with TRBJ1-1; no reliable D call. The CDR3 consists of 15 residues. The germline V and J ends were trimmed by 1 base and 5 bases, with 17 bases remaining between them. Germline V lookup: CDR1 DFQATT, CDR2 SNEGSKA (reference sequence). CDR3 in DNA: TGCAGTGCTAGAGGATACAGCTCTACGGGAACTGAAGCTTTCTTT. It encodes CSARGYSSTGTEAFF.

This clonotype was seen many times. The chain recombines TRBV27 with TRBJ2-3; D not certain. In germline, CDR1 is MNHEY, CDR2 SMNVEV (reference sequence). Trimming cost V 3 bases and J 0 bases, with 10 bases left between them. The CDR3 has 15 residues. The CDR3 DNA reads as TGTGCCAGCAGTTTCGAATTACATAGCACAGATACGCAGTATTTT. Its protein product is CASSFELHSTDTQYF.

The chain couples TRBV6-1 to TRBJ2-3, with 7 bases aligning to TRBD2. V shed 0 bases, J shed 3 bases, and the junction held 6 bases outside the gene matches. Germline CDR1 and CDR2: MNHNS and SASEGT. This CDR3 contains 16 residues. CDR3 DNA sequence: TGTGCCAGCAGTGAAGCGCTTCGGGGGGTGACAGATACGCAGTATTTT. This encodes CASSEALRGVTDTQYF.

This clonotype was recorded many times. The chain is built from TRBV12-3 or TRBV12-4 and TRBJ2-7; D not resolved. The CDR3 extends over 14 amino acids. Trimming removed 5 bases at V and 0 bases at J, with 11 bases between. CDR3 sequence: CASSITASSYEQYF. As DNA, the CDR3 is TGTGCCAGCAGTATAACAGCGAGCTCCTACGAGCAGTACTTC.

This clonotype was detected ten times or more. The chain links TRBV29-1 to TRBJ2-7, with D uncertain. The CDR3 runs to 13 residues. Germline V CDR1 and CDR2: SQVTM, ANQGSEA. Trimming pared 7 bases from V and 2 bases from J, leaving 15 bases between. As DNA, the CDR3 is TGCAGCGCTAGGGTGCCCGCGACCTACGAGCAGTACTTC. Translated, it gives CSARVPATYEQYF.

This clonotype was seen a few times. The rearrangement links TRBV29-1 to TRBJ2-7; TRBD2 matches 11 bases. This CDR3 has 14 residues. The germline CDR1 and CDR2 sequences are SQVTM and ANQGSEA. V gave up 7 bases and J gave up 2 bases; unmatched junction bases: 7. The CDR3 spells CSARQTSGTYEQYF. CDR3 bases: TGCAGCGCGCGCCAGACTAGCGGGACCTACGAGCAGTACTTC.

This clonotype came up many times. The CDR3 region is CASSYSHLGGTYEQYF. The CDR3 nucleotides read TGTGCCAGCAGTTACTCTCATTTAGGGGGAACCTACGAGCAGTACTTC. The rearrangement uses TRBV6-5 and TRBJ2-7, with D possibly matching TRBD1 (6 bases). Per germline, CDR1 MNHEY and CDR2 SVGAGI. The CDR3 extends over 16 amino acids. Trimming removed 0 bases from V and 2 bases from J, with 14 bases in between.

In its sample, this clonotype was seen a few times. The chain recombines TRBV2 with TRBJ1-2; D remains ambiguous. Germline V gene sequence: CDR1 SNHLY, CDR2 FYNNEI. The CDR3 has 12 residues. V gave up 7 bases and J gave up 2 bases, with 8 bases separating them. The chain's CDR3 is CASTAANYGYTF. In nucleotides, the CDR3 is TGTGCCAGCACGGCCGCCAACTATGGCTACACCTTC.

This clonotype was recorded many times. The rearrangement uses TRBV10-3 and TRBJ2-5; perhaps TRBD1 as D (5 bases). The V end lost 1 base, the J end lost 5 bases, and 11 bases lay between the germline ends. This CDR3 contains 14 residues. Germline values: CDR1 ENHRY, CDR2 SYGVKD. In DNA form, the CDR3 reads TGTGCCATCAGTGAGTTGGGGCCTTCGGAGACCCAGTACTTC. It is translated as CAISELGPSETQYF.

J is TRBJ2-7 and V is TRBV27; D unresolved. CDR1 and CDR2 from the germline V gene are MNHEY and SMNVEV (reference sequence). This CDR3 is built from 13 residues. The V and J ends lost 6 bases and 1 base respectively, with 10 bases between them. The CDR3 sequence is CASSTYTSYEQYF. As DNA, the CDR3 is TGTGCCAGCAGCACCTACACTTCCTACGAGCAGTACTTC.